Below, 27 T cell receptor beta chains from the same sample are listed, as sequenced in a study of blood T cell repertoires in COVID-19. Sequencing used immunoSEQ multiplex PCR; TCRdb keeps in-frame clones, though not all of them. The profile shows roughly 200,000 clones, around three quarters of them singletons. What was sequenced was peripheral blood. The receptors here all came from a woman in her sixties or seventies with acute or convalescent COVID-19.

The gene calls are TRBV5-1 and TRBJ2-6; D remains unclear. The ends were cut back, 0 bases at V and 2 bases at J, with 6 bases in the middle. The V gene's germline CDR1 is SGHRS and CDR2 YFSETQ. This CDR3 contains 15 residues. As DNA, the CDR3 is TGCGCCAGCAGCTTGGCCCAGGCTGGGGCCAACGTCCTGACTTTC. Translation gives CASSLAQAGANVLTF.

This clone was detected only a few times. This rearrangement joins TRBV19 to TRBJ2-1, with 13 positions matching TRBD2. The trim removed 7 bases at V and 2 bases at J, leaving 2 bases unmatched. The germline CDR1 and CDR2 sequences are LNHDA and SQIVND (reference sequence). The CDR3 runs 15 residues. The CDR3 sequence is CASTTSGRAYNEQFF. CDR3 in DNA: TGTGCCAGTACCACTAGCGGGAGGGCCTACAATGAGCAGTTCTTC.

The CDR3 DNA sequence: TGCGCCAGCAGCCAAGAAATGGTAGCGGGAGGGTCAGATACGCAGTATTTT. Translated, it gives CASSQEMVAGGSDTQYF. The rearrangement uses TRBV4-1 and TRBJ2-3, with 11 bases identical to TRBD2. CDR1 is MGHRA, CDR2 YSYEKL, per germline. The length of the CDR3 is 17 residues. The ends lost 0 bases at V and 4 bases at J; junction bases unmatched: 6.

This rearrangement joins TRBV28 to TRBJ2-3, with D possibly TRBD2 on 7 matching bases. Trimming took off 5 bases at V and 6 bases at J, with 12 bases between the two ends. The CDR3 sequence is 13 residues long. Germline CDR1 MDHEN, CDR2 SYDVKM. CDR3 DNA: TGTGCCAGCAGTAGGGGGGGGCGGGATACGCAGTATTTT. Residues: CASSRGGRDTQYF. The full variable domain, its missing parts supplied by reference TRBV28 and TRBJ2-3, is DVKVTQSSRYLVKRTGEKVFLECVQDMDHENMFWYRQDPGLGLRLIYFSYDVKMKEKGDIPEGYSVSREKKERFSLILESASTNQTSMYLCASSRGGRDTQYFGPGTRLTVL.

This chain uses TRBV10-1 with TRBJ2-7; D gene unclear. V was shortened by 10 bases and J by 0 bases, with 10 bases between the two germline ends. The CDR3 is 12 residues long. From germline, CDR1 is WNHNN and CDR2 SYGVQD (reference sequence). The CDR3 region is CATMVSSYEQYF. Written as DNA, the CDR3 is TGCGCCACCATGGTCAGCTCCTACGAGCAGTACTTC.

The rearrangement uses TRBV3-1 (or the pseudogene TRBV3-2) and TRBJ1-2; TRBD1 might be the D (5 bases). This CDR3 comprises 12 residues. Germline V lookup: CDR1 LGHDT, CDR2 YNNKEL (reference sequence). The V and J ends lost 5 bases and 8 bases respectively, with 12 bases between them. The CDR3 loop reads CASSSSGHGYTF. In DNA, the CDR3 is TGTGCCAGCAGCTCCTCAGGGCACGGCTACACCTTC.

This clone was observed once. The V call is TRBV27, the J call TRBJ1-4; 9 bases fit TRBD1. V was clipped by 2 bases and J by 2 bases; unmatched bases: 6. This CDR3 is 17 amino acids long. Per germline, CDR1 MNHEY and CDR2 SMNVEV (reference sequence). As DNA, the CDR3 is TGTGCCAGCAGTTTAGTGGGACAGGGCGGCACTAATGAAAAACTGTTTTTT. Translated, it gives CASSLVGQGGTNEKLFF.

The rearrangement links TRBV5-1 to TRBJ2-1, with D perhaps matching TRBD2 (5 bases). Deletions cut 2 bases from V and 9 bases from J, with 15 bases between. This CDR3 is 14 amino acids long. The germline V gene encodes CDR1 SGHRS and CDR2 YFSETQ. CDR3 amino acids: CASSFDPLEGEQFF. Here the CDR3 DNA reads TGCGCCAGCAGCTTCGACCCGCTCGAGGGTGAGCAGTTCTTC.

The chain joins TRBV10-3 to TRBJ2-1, with TRBD1 identical over 9 bases. The junction had 4 bases not matched to a gene; V was cut back by 7 bases and J by 3 bases. The CDR3 totals 14 residues. CDR1 is ENHRY and CDR2 is SYGVKD in the germline V gene. As DNA, the CDR3 is TGTGCCATCAACCGACAGGGGGTCTACAATGAGCAGTTCTTC. This gives the protein CAINRQGVYNEQFF.

This clone showed up just once. The chain links TRBV3-1 (or the pseudogene TRBV3-2) to TRBJ2-5; no firm D call. V was shortened by 2 bases and J by 5 bases, with 6 bases between the two germline ends. Germline V lookup: CDR1 LGHDT, CDR2 YNNKEL (reference sequence). The CDR3 loop spans 12 amino acids. CDR3 in DNA: TGTGCCAGCAGCCAAACGGTGGAGACCCAGTACTTC. Its translation: CASSQTVETQYF.

This sequence joins TRBV16 and TRBJ2-3; 7 bases are shared with TRBD1. The germline CDR1 and CDR2 sequences are KGHSY and FQNENV. The CDR3 has 15 amino acids. J was trimmed by 0 bases and V by 4 bases; bases with no gene match: 4. CDR3 loop: CASSRTGPSTDTQYF. DNA of the CDR3: TGTGCCAGCAGCCGGACAGGTCCTAGCACAGATACGCAGTATTTT.

This clone was counted only a few times. This CDR3 is CASSGAVSSYEQYF. CDR3 coding DNA: TGTGCCAGCAGTGGGGCAGTTAGCTCCTACGAGCAGTACTTC. The genes are TRBV2 and TRBJ2-7, with D uncertain. The CDR3 length is 14 residues. Germline V gene data show CDR1 as SNHLY and CDR2 as FYNNEI. V shed 4 bases and J shed 0 bases, with 10 bases lying between them.

The CDR3: CASSPGWRGNQPQHF. For the CDR3, the DNA is TGTGCCAGCAGCCCGGGGTGGCGAGGCAATCAGCCCCAGCATTTT. The chain links TRBV9 to TRBJ1-5, with D unclear. Trimming took off 4 bases at V and 2 bases at J, with 13 bases between the two ends. This CDR3 has 15 amino acids. Germline CDR1 SGDLS, CDR2 YYNGEE.

This chain joins TRBV11-2 and TRBJ1-1, with D tentatively TRBD1 (6 bases). Between the trimmed V and J ends, which lost 5 bases and 7 bases, there was a span of 11 bases. The CDR3 spans 12 residues. Germline assignment: CDR1 SGHAT and CDR2 FQNNGV. The CDR3 is CASSRGQLEAFF. The CDR3 DNA reads as TGTGCCAGCAGCCGCGGACAGCTTGAAGCTTTCTTT.

This sequence joins TRBV5-1 and TRBJ1-1, with D unresolved. This CDR3 has 15 residues. Trimming pared 2 bases from V and 4 bases from J, leaving 15 bases between. Germline-derived CDR1 and CDR2 are SGHRS and YFSETQ. DNA of the CDR3: TGCGCCAGCAGCTTTACCGCGGTGGTTGGCACTGAAGCTTTCTTT. It codes for CASSFTAVVGTEAFF.

The V call is TRBV28, the J call TRBJ1-2; the match to TRBD1 covers 9 bases. CDR3 length equals 15 residues. Germline V CDR1 and CDR2: MDHEN, SYDVKM. The trim removed 3 bases at V and 5 bases at J, leaving 7 bases unmatched. The CDR3 nucleotides read TGTGCCAGCAGTTTCTTCACAGGGGGCGCTTATGGCTACACCTTC. Amino acids: CASSFFTGGAYGYTF.

The genes are TRBV5-4 and TRBJ2-3, with 10 bases that match TRBD2. Looked up from germline, CDR1 is SGHNT and CDR2 is YYREEE (reference sequence). J gave up 8 bases and V 1 base, and 4 bases lay outside the gene matches. The CDR3 has 14 residues. The CDR3 loop reads CASSLKLAGTTQYF. The CDR3 coding sequence is TGTGCCAGCAGCTTGAAACTAGCGGGAACTACGCAGTATTTT.

This chain links TRBV6-5 with TRBJ2-5, with D tentatively TRBD1 (5 bases). This CDR3 spans 14 amino acids. Trimming removed 3 bases from V and 4 bases from J, with 12 bases in between. The germline V gene encodes CDR1 MNHEY and CDR2 SVGAGI. The CDR3: CASSYDGAAETQYF. In DNA, the CDR3 is TGTGCCAGCAGTTATGATGGGGCGGCAGAGACCCAGTACTTC.

This clone was seen just once. The CDR3 sequence: CASSSGLAGAFEQYF. The DNA for the CDR3 is TGTGCCAGCAGCTCGGGACTAGCGGGAGCATTCGAGCAGTACTTC. This sequence joins TRBV7-2 and TRBJ2-7, with TRBD2 identical over 14 bases. Germline V gives CDR1 SGHTA, CDR2 FQGNSA. The CDR3 totals 15 residues. J was trimmed by 6 bases and V by 4 bases; bases with no gene match: 5.

The chain employs TRBV27 and TRBJ1-4, with 12 positions matching TRBD1. The CDR3 spans 17 residues. The ends lost 1 base at V and 7 bases at J; junction bases unmatched: 7. Germline CDR1 MNHEY, CDR2 SMNVEV (reference sequence). The CDR3 nucleotides are TGTGCCAGCAGTTTATTAGGGACAGGGGGCGCAGGTGAAAAACTGTTTTTT. Translation gives CASSLLGTGGAGEKLFF.

V and J are TRBV6-1 and TRBJ1-1, with TRBD1 as a possible D gene (6 bases). The CDR3 has 16 amino acids. From germline, CDR1 is MNHNS and CDR2 SASEGT. Trimming took off 2 bases at V and 5 bases at J, with 18 bases between the two ends. The CDR3 loop reads CASSEKPPRGATEAFF. CDR3 bases: TGTGCCAGCAGTGAAAAACCCCCCAGGGGTGCTACTGAAGCTTTCTTT.

The chain couples TRBV18 to TRBJ2-7; D remains ambiguous. With 2 bases removed from V and 1 base from J, the gap between germline ends came to 9 bases. Germline V gene lookup returns CDR1 KGHSH and CDR2 LQKENI. The CDR3 is 14 residues long. The CDR3 reads CASSPATRSYEQYF. CDR3 in DNA: TGTGCCAGCTCACCAGCGACTCGTTCCTACGAGCAGTACTTC.

This clone was counted at least ten times. The chain is built from TRBV15 and TRBJ2-7; 10 bases match TRBD2. CDR1 is LNHNV, CDR2 YYDKDF, per germline (reference sequence). Trimming cost V 5 bases and J 0 bases; bases outside gene matches: 16. The CDR3 totals 19 residues. The CDR3 loop reads CATSRRTSGADLTSYEQYF. As DNA, the CDR3 is TGTGCCACCAGCCGAAGGACTAGCGGAGCCGACTTGACCTCCTACGAGCAGTACTTC.

This chain uses TRBV5-1 with TRBJ1-1, with D tentatively TRBD1 (5 bases). Between the trimmed V and J ends, which lost 5 bases and 1 base, there was a span of 15 bases. This CDR3 comprises 15 residues. The germline CDR1 and CDR2 sequences are SGHRS and YFSETQ. CDR3 DNA sequence: TGCGCCAGCAGAATGGCGGCGGACAAGAACACTGAAGCTTTCTTT. It is translated as CASRMAADKNTEAFF.

This chain connects TRBV5-6 to TRBJ2-1; TRBD2 aligns across 14 bases. The CDR3 runs 17 residues. From germline, CDR1 is SGHDT and CDR2 YYEEEE. The V segment lost 3 bases and the J segment 5 bases; nucleotides outside the gene matches: 7. The CDR3 protein is CASSSRTSGRWHNEQFF. CDR3 bases: TGTGCCAGCAGCTCCCGGACTAGCGGGAGGTGGCACAATGAGCAGTTCTTC.

The chain has TRBV6-5 and TRBJ2-3, with a possible D match to TRBD2 (5 bases). From germline, CDR1 is MNHEY and CDR2 SVGAGI. V was clipped by 2 bases and J by 0 bases, with 9 bases between them. The length of the CDR3 is 15 residues. The CDR3 loop reads CASSYGERSTDTQYF. For the CDR3, the DNA is TGTGCCAGCAGTTACGGGGAGCGTAGCACAGATACGCAGTATTTT.

J is TRBJ1-1 and V is TRBV3-1 (or the pseudogene TRBV3-2); perhaps TRBD1 as D (5 bases). CDR1 is LGHDT and CDR2 is YNNKEL in the germline V gene (reference sequence). The V end was cut by 4 bases, the J end by 5 bases, with 8 bases between. The CDR3 runs 12 residues. The CDR3 spells CASSLRGTEAFF. The CDR3, as DNA: TGTGCCAGCAGCCTTAGGGGAACTGAAGCTTTCTTT.